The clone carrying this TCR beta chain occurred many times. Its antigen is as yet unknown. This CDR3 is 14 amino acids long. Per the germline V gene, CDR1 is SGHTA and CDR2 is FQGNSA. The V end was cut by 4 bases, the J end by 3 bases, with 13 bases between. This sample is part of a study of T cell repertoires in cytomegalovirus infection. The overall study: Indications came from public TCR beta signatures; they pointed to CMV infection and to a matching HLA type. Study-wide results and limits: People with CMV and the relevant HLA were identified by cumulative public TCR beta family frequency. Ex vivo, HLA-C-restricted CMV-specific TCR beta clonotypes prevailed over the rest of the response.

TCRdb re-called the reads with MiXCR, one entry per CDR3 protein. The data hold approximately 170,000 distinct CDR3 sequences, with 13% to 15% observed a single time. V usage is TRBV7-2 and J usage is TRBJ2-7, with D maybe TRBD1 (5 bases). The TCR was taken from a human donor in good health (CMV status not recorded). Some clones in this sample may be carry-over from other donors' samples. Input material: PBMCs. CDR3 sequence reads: CASSWTFDSYEQYF. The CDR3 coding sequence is TGTGCCAGCAGCTGGACATTTGACAGCTACGAGCAGTACTTC.